A single sample is the source of the 14 T cell receptor beta chains below, sequenced in a study of T-cell reconstitution after alpha-beta-depleted transplantation in children (dated by TCRdb to about 2016). Receptor libraries were prepared by PCR. TCRdb records Illumina HiSeq 2500 as the sequencer. TCR library preparation used molecular barcoding, with unique molecular identifiers applied to normalize quantification of the TCRbeta repertoire. In-frame beta chains were kept once TCRdb had trimmed the public reads at Q25 with fastp and called clones with MiXCR. Rows are combined by CDR3 protein, so each entry shows the most common genes and DNA. The sample table shows 440,000 or so distinct CDR3 sequences, and over 40% are seen once. Roughly a quarter of the sample lies in the top ten. What the treatment or condition label conveys for this sample: allogeneic hematopoietic cell transplantation with graft depleted of TCRalphabeta T cells and CD19 B cells.

The sample here was PBMCs, taken before TCRalphabeta/CD19-depleted stem cell transplant. The receptors derive from a girl aged 2 to 9 with aplastic anemia, due to receive a stem cell transplant.

The DNA for the CDR3 is TGTGCCAGCTCACTCCGGCACGGGGGAGAGACCCAGTACTTC. Translation gives CASSLRHGGETQYF. The chain recombines TRBV18 with TRBJ2-5, with D maybe TRBD2 (6 bases). V shed 4 bases and J shed 4 bases, with 13 bases lying between them. Germline V gene lookup returns CDR1 KGHSH and CDR2 LQKENI. The length of the CDR3 is 14 residues.

The J gene is TRBJ2-7, the V gene TRBV2; D might be TRBD1 or TRBD2, each matching 6 bases. Trimming removed 3 bases from V and 2 bases from J, with 14 bases in between. The CDR3 is made up of 15 amino acids. CDR1 and CDR2 (germline): SNHLY, FYNNEI. This chain's CDR3 is CASSDEGGRAYEQYF. CDR3 DNA: TGTGCCAGCAGTGATGAGGGGGGACGGGCCTACGAGCAGTACTTC.

As concerns this clonotype: The junction does not match germline at one end; this may be a read error. The rearrangement links TRBV20-1 to TRBJ2-1; 8 bases are a match to TRBD2. The germline gives CDR1 DFQATT, CDR2 SNEGSKA (reference sequence). The CDR3 loop spans 14 amino acids. CDR3 DNA sequence: TGCAGTGCTAGGGCGGGGGGAGCACGCAATGAGCGGTTCTTC. Its translation is CSARAGGARNERFF.

This clonotype appeared a few times. The rearrangement uses TRBV6-9 and TRBJ2-5; D remains unclear. V was pared by 4 bases and J by 7 bases, with 7 bases between. This CDR3 spans 11 amino acids. Looked up from germline, CDR1 is MNHGY and CDR2 is SVAAGI. The CDR3 sequence: CASSCYGTQYF. The CDR3 DNA sequence: TGTGCCAGCAGTTGCTACGGGACCCAGTACTTC.

This clonotype was counted between two and nine times. Germline and junction disagree at one end, which may indicate a read error. The V gene is TRBV5-1, the J gene TRBJ2-3; 8 bases are shared with TRBD1. Germline-derived CDR1 and CDR2 are SGHRS and YFSETQ. This CDR3 spans 15 amino acids. CDR3 in DNA: TGTGCCAGCAGCTTAGGACAGGGAAGCACAGATACGCAGTATTTT. Protein sequence: CASSLGQGSTDTQYF.

The rearrangement joins TRBV24-1 to TRBJ2-1, with TRBD2 matching over 10 bases. This CDR3 comprises 16 residues. The V segment lost 4 bases and the J segment 5 bases; nucleotides outside the gene matches: 7. Germline V gene data show CDR1 as KGHDR and CDR2 as SFDVKD. The CDR3 nucleotides are TGTGCCACCAGTGACCAGACTAGCGGGCCCGACAATGAGCAGTTCTTC. Protein product: CATSDQTSGPDNEQFF.

This clonotype was seen a handful of times. The rearrangement joins TRBV20-1 to TRBJ1-1; no firm D call. The CDR3 totals 15 residues. CDR1 is DFQATT, CDR2 SNEGSKA, per germline (reference sequence). Trimming shortened V by 3 bases and J by 0 bases, and 14 bases separated the two germline ends. The CDR3 loop is CSASGRNVMNTEAFF. In nucleotides, the CDR3 is TGCAGTGCTAGCGGGCGGAACGTAATGAACACTGAAGCTTTCTTT.

This chain joins TRBV3-1 and TRBJ2-7; D not resolved. Germline V lookup: CDR1 LGHDT, CDR2 YNNKEL (reference sequence). Trimming cost V 4 bases and J 0 bases, with 7 bases left between them. The CDR3 consists of 13 residues. The CDR3 loop reads CASSRESSYEQYF. In DNA form, the CDR3 reads TGTGCCAGCAGCCGAGAGAGCTCCTACGAGCAGTACTTC.

At least ten counts were recorded for this clonotype. V usage is TRBV5-1 and J usage is TRBJ1-1, with 9 bases lining up with TRBD1. V shed 4 bases, J shed 4 bases, and the junction held 11 bases outside the gene matches. Germline CDR1 reads SGHRS; CDR2 reads YFSETQ. The CDR3 length is 16 residues. As DNA, the CDR3 is TGCGCCAGCAGCCCGGGGACAGGGCTCGGGGCCACTGAAGCTTTCTTT. It encodes CASSPGTGLGATEAFF. Full variable domain (rest looked up from reference TRBV5-1 and TRBJ1-1): KAGVTQTPRYLIKTRGQQVTLSCSPISGHRSVSWYQQTPGQGLQFLFEYFSETQRNKGNFPGRFSGRQFSNSRSEMNVSTLELGDSALYLCASSPGTGLGATEAFFGQGTRLTVV.

This clonotype was detected a few times. The gene calls are TRBV20-1 and TRBJ2-5, with D possibly matching TRBD1 (5 bases). Germline V CDR1 and CDR2: DFQATT, SNEGSKA (reference sequence). V was pared by 6 bases and J by 2 bases, with 10 bases between. The CDR3 is made up of 12 amino acids. CDR3 protein: CSAGQAQETQYF. The CDR3 nucleotides read TGCAGTGCGGGGCAGGCACAAGAGACCCAGTACTTC.

J is TRBJ1-4 and V is TRBV6-6; D is perhaps TRBD1 (5 bases). This CDR3 has 13 amino acids. The ends were cut back, 10 bases at V and 8 bases at J, with 17 bases in the middle. Germline loops: CDR1 MNHNY, CDR2 SVGAGI (reference sequence). The CDR3 sequence: CATLRRGGEKLFF. As DNA, the CDR3 is TGTGCCACCCTAAGACGCGGGGGGGAAAAACTGTTTTTT.

The genes are TRBV25-1 and TRBJ2-2, with D possibly TRBD2 on 5 matching bases. From germline, CDR1 is MGHDK and CDR2 SYGVNS. The ends were cut back, 3 bases at V and 4 bases at J, with 9 bases in the middle. The CDR3 is 14 amino acids. The CDR3 DNA reads TGTGCCAGCAGTGAGTCTAGCCCCACCGGGGAGCTGTTTTTT. Amino acids: CASSESSPTGELFF.

The chain couples TRBV15 to TRBJ2-5; tentatively, D is TRBD2 (5 bases). The CDR3 has 14 residues. The V gene lost 1 base and the J gene lost 5 bases, with 11 bases spanning the gap. Germline CDR1 LNHNV, CDR2 YYDKDF (reference sequence). CDR3 DNA sequence: TGTGCCACCAGCAGAGTCGGGTCTAGCGAGACCCAGTACTTC. This sequence encodes CATSRVGSSETQYF.

This chain uses TRBV4-2 with TRBJ1-2; D perhaps matches TRBD1 (5 bases). Trimming left V 0 bases short and J 7 bases short, with 9 bases between. This CDR3 has 13 residues. Germline lookup yields CDR1 LGHNA and CDR2 YNFKEQ. CDR3: CASSQEWGSGYTF. The DNA of the CDR3 is TGTGCCAGCAGCCAAGAATGGGGCTCTGGCTACACCTTC.